This section outlines one T cell receptor (beta chain) sequence together with its context. Its antigen remains unknown. This sample was taken from a study of T cells after yellow fever vaccination. Synthesis of TCR cDNA relied on 5'RACE template switching, which attached a universal primer site and UMIs. Via MiXCR, TCRdb re-called the 5' RACE reads, giving one row per CDR3 protein. The sample lists approximately 510,000 distinct CDR3 sequences, 20% to 25% occurring once. Findings of the study overall: There was a small share of clonotypes that showed up in both the CD4 and CD8 compartments.

This TCR came from a man aged 18-30 years who received the YFV17D yellow fever vaccine. The specimen comprised PBMCs, sampled 21 days after the first yellow fever vaccination.

The CDR3 loop is CSAREYSRGGSGVWDNEQFF. The CDR3, as DNA: TGCAGTGCTAGAGAATACTCGAGGGGGGGAAGTGGTGTCTGGGACAATGAGCAGTTCTTC. The chain carries TRBV20-1 and TRBJ2-1; TRBD2 might be the D (7 bases). Germline V lookup: CDR1 DFQATT, CDR2 SNEGSKA (reference sequence). CDR3 length equals 20 residues. Trimming took off 0 bases at V and 5 bases at J, with 29 bases between the two ends.